A single sample is the source of the 6 T cell receptor beta chains below, sequenced in a study of metastatic and nonmetastatic thyroid tumors. Thyroid surgery was performed in patients who had received no treatment beforehand. TCRdb re-analyzed the PCR reads using MiXCR. The repertoire holds 19,000 or so clones, with approximately 30% as singletons. The specimen sequenced was tumor tissue. The origin of the receptors is a male donor with papillary thyroid cancer or a benign thyroid nodule (not recorded which). Some clones in this sample may be carry-over from other donors' samples.

This clone was found once. Other DNA sequences from this sample encode an identical CDR3 as well. The V and J genes are TRBV7-2 and TRBJ2-5; D gene ambiguous. This CDR3 region has 13 residues. Trimming cost V 1 base and J 5 bases, with 8 bases left between them. Germline V gene sequence: CDR1 SGHTA, CDR2 FQGNSA. The CDR3 DNA sequence: TGTGCCAGCAGCTTAGTATCGCGTGAGACCCAGTACTTC. As protein: CASSLVSRETQYF.

This clone was seen only once. This chain links TRBV20-1 with TRBJ2-7; the match to TRBD2 covers 8 bases. The V segment lost 5 bases and the J segment 7 bases; nucleotides outside the gene matches: 4. This CDR3 region has 11 residues. Germline V CDR1 and CDR2: DFQATT, SNEGSKA (reference sequence). CDR3 in amino acids: CSARAGGEQYF. The CDR3 coding sequence is TGCAGTGCTCGGGCGGGGGGTGAGCAGTACTTC.

To note about this clone: The junction departs from the called germline gene at one end, perhaps through a read error. This chain joins TRBV5-1 and TRBJ1-2; no firm D call. The germline CDR1 and CDR2 sequences are SGHRS and YFSETQ. The CDR3 spans 13 residues. The CDR3 sequence is CASSSWSQYVYTF. DNA for the CDR3: TGCGCCAGCAGCTCCTGGTCACAGTATGTCTACACCTTC. Based on the CDR3 plus reference TRBV5-1 and TRBJ1-2, the full variable domain is KAGVTQTPRYLIKTRGQQVTLSCSPISGHRSVSWYQQTPGQGLQFLFEYFSETQRNKGNFPGRFSGRQFSNSRSEMNVSTLELGDSALYLCASSSWSQYVYTFGSGTRLTVV.

By share of the sample, this clone is medium-sized. The chain couples TRBV20-1 to TRBJ1-2; no clear D. The germline V gene has CDR1 DFQATT and CDR2 SNEGSKA (reference sequence). Trimming pared 6 bases from V and 0 bases from J, leaving 8 bases between. The CDR3 is 12 amino acids. As DNA, the CDR3 is TGCAGTGCCCCCGCAGCTAACTATGGCTACACCTTC. Translated: CSAPAANYGYTF.

In this sample, this clone is medium-sized (0.01 to 0.1%). The V and J genes are TRBV10-3 and TRBJ1-2; TRBD1 is a possible D gene (5 bases). The CDR3 has 14 amino acids. Germline CDR1 is ENHRY and CDR2 is SYGVKD. The V and J ends lost 5 bases and 4 bases respectively, with 14 bases between them. The CDR3 region has the DNA TGTGCCATCAGTTCGCCGGAGACAGTCTATGGCTACACCTTC. The encoded protein is CAISSPETVYGYTF.

This clone has just a few counts. This CDR3 is CASSLAILTNYGYTF. As DNA, the CDR3 is TGTGCCAGCAGTTTAGCGATTCTGACGAACTATGGCTACACCTTC. J is TRBJ1-2 and V is TRBV12-3 or TRBV12-4; D gene unclear. CDR3 size: 15 residues. The V end lost 0 bases, the J end lost 2 bases, and 10 bases lay between the germline ends.